Each of the 20 T cell receptor beta chains below was sequenced from the same sample in a study of cytotoxic CD8 clonotypes in ibrutinib-treated CLL. Assay used: immunoSEQ multiplex PCR; TCRdb lists only in-frame clones, some missing. The repertoire holds 120,000 to 150,000 clones, with around three quarters as singletons. The sequencing here drew on PBMCs, taken after 12 months of ibrutinib treatment. These receptors originate from a human donor with chronic lymphocytic leukemia.

This clone appeared a single time. The chain carries TRBV25-1 and TRBJ2-5, with D uncertain. Near its end, the DNA agrees better with TRBJ2-7, so the J call may be wrong. The CDR3 covers 11 residues. From germline, CDR1 is MGHDK and CDR2 SYGVNS. This CDR3 reads CASSEYYEQYF. CDR3 bases: TGTGCCAGCAGTGAATACTACGAGCAGTACTTC.

The rearrangement uses TRBV5-6 and TRBJ1-3; weak D call: TRBD1 (5 bases). Germline V lookup: CDR1 SGHDT, CDR2 YYEEEE. The V gene lost 4 bases and the J gene lost 0 bases, with 14 bases spanning the gap. This CDR3 has 16 residues. In DNA form, the CDR3 reads TGTGCCAGCAGCGGCAAAGACAGCTTCTCTGGAAACACCATATATTTT. Its translation: CASSGKDSFSGNTIYF.

The V gene is TRBV11-3, the J gene TRBJ1-5; no clear D gene. The V and J ends lost 3 bases and 3 bases respectively, with 9 bases between them. The CDR3 covers 14 residues. Per germline, CDR1 SGHNT and CDR2 YENEEA. The CDR3 DNA is TGTGCCAGCAGCTTGAACGGGGACAATCAGCCCCAGCATTTT. Its protein is CASSLNGDNQPQHF.

This clone was found many times. The same CDR3 also results from other DNA sequences found in this sample. Here the CDR3 reads CASSLDRGIGYGYTF. The CDR3 region has the DNA TGTGCCAGCAGCTTAGATCGGGGAATCGGGTATGGCTACACCTTC. The chain joins TRBV7-2 to TRBJ1-2; no clear D. Germline V gene data show CDR1 as SGHTA and CDR2 as FQGNSA. Deletions cut 1 base from V and 5 bases from J, with 14 bases between. CDR3 length: 15 amino acids.

This clone was seen only once. This chain joins TRBV7-8 and TRBJ1-2, with no clear D. CDR3 length: 11 amino acids. Trimming stripped 7 bases from V and 5 bases from J, with 8 bases between. Looked up from germline, CDR1 is SGHVS and CDR2 is FQNEAQ. The chain's CDR3 is CASTEGYGYTF. CDR3 nucleotide sequence: TGTGCCAGCACGGAGGGTTATGGCTACACCTTC.

This chain uses TRBV30 with TRBJ1-2, with D possibly being TRBD1 (5 bases). CDR3 length: 14 amino acids. Germline CDR1 GTSNPN, CDR2 SVGIG (reference sequence). V gave up 1 base and J gave up 3 bases, with 12 bases separating them. The CDR3 region is CAWSGQLLYYGYTF. Here the CDR3 DNA reads TGTGCCTGGAGTGGACAGCTCCTCTACTATGGCTACACCTTC. Full variable domain (missing parts from reference TRBV30 and TRBJ1-2): SQTIHQWPATLVQPVGSPLSLECTVEGTSNPNLYWYRQAAGRGLQLLFYSVGIGQISSEVPQNLSASRPQDRQFILSSKKLLLSDSGFYLCAWSGQLLYYGYTFGSGTRLTVV.

V gene TRBV25-1 combines with J gene TRBJ2-7; 11 positions agree with TRBD2. This CDR3 has 14 residues. Germline trimming cut 4 bases from V and 2 bases from J; bases unmatched to any gene: 1. Germline assignment: CDR1 MGHDK and CDR2 SYGVNS. CDR3 nucleotide sequence: TGTGCCAGCAGTGTAGCGGGAGGGACCTACGAGCAGTACTTC. Translated: CASSVAGGTYEQYF.

This sequence joins TRBV5-1 and TRBJ1-3; 7 nucleotides align to TRBD1. There are 15 residues in the CDR3. The V and J ends lost 4 bases and 4 bases, in that order; junction bases with no gene match: 8. Germline-derived CDR1 and CDR2 are SGHRS and YFSETQ. The CDR3 spells CASSLTGQRGNTIYF. Here the CDR3 DNA reads TGCGCCAGCAGCCTAACGGGACAGAGAGGAAACACCATATATTTT.

The chain carries TRBV6-6 and TRBJ2-3; D call uncertain. This CDR3 has 12 residues. The germline V gene has CDR1 MNHNY and CDR2 SVGAGI (reference sequence). V was shortened by 6 bases and J by 5 bases, with 9 bases between the two germline ends. The CDR3 sequence: CASRAGEDTQYF. The CDR3 nucleotides read TGTGCCAGCAGGGCCGGAGAAGATACGCAGTATTTT.

V gene TRBV6-1 combines with J gene TRBJ2-1; a possible D gene is TRBD2 (5 bases). The CDR3 sequence is 14 residues long. Germline CDR1 is MNHNS and CDR2 is SASEGT. The germline V and J ends were trimmed by 4 bases and 3 bases, with 10 bases remaining between them. CDR3 residues: CASSGFRDYNEQFF. For the CDR3, the DNA is TGTGCCAGCAGTGGATTCCGGGACTACAATGAGCAGTTCTTC.

This clone showed up just once. This chain uses TRBV7-9 with TRBJ2-5, with 10 bases lining up with TRBD2. Unmatched junction bases numbered 4, after V lost 4 bases and J lost 2 bases. CDR3 length equals 15 residues. The germline CDR1 and CDR2 sequences are SEHNR and FQNEAQ (reference sequence). CDR3 bases: TGTGCCAGCAGCTCCCTACTAGCGGGGCAAGAGACCCAGTACTTC. It is translated as CASSSLLAGQETQYF.

This rearrangement joins TRBV7-3 to TRBJ2-3, with D possibly TRBD1 on 6 matching bases. Germline loops: CDR1 SGHTA, CDR2 FQGTGA. The CDR3 sequence is 15 residues long. Trimming removed 5 bases from V and 6 bases from J, with 18 bases in between. CDR3 in amino acids: CASSPSAIQGDTQYF. The DNA of the CDR3 is TGTGCCAGCAGCCCATCTGCCATCCAGGGGGATACGCAGTATTTT.

V gene TRBV19 combines with J gene TRBJ1-1, with no clear D. The germline V and J ends were trimmed by 1 base and 3 bases, with 9 bases remaining between them. The germline V gene has CDR1 LNHDA and CDR2 SQIVND (reference sequence). This CDR3 has 14 residues. CDR3 DNA sequence: TGTGCCAGTAGTATAGCTGGGTTGGACACTGAAGCTTTCTTT. It specifies CASSIAGLDTEAFF.

The V and J genes are TRBV7-7 and TRBJ2-1; 7 bases fit TRBD1. This CDR3 has 13 amino acids. Losses at the gene ends were 3 bases for V and 5 bases for J; bases not matched to a gene: 1. Germline CDR1 SSHAT, CDR2 FNYEAQ (reference sequence). The CDR3 spells CASSFDRDNEQFF. The CDR3 bases are TGTGCCAGCAGCTTTGACAGGGACAATGAGCAGTTCTTC.

This rearrangement joins TRBV25-1 to TRBJ1-5; a possible D gene is TRBD1 (6 bases). Germline CDR1 is MGHDK and CDR2 is SYGVNS. The germline V and J ends were trimmed by 4 bases and 5 bases, with 12 bases remaining between them. The CDR3 is 14 amino acids. The CDR3, as DNA: TGTGCCAGCAGTGTGCCGGGGGCGGATCAGCCCCAGCATTTT. It is translated as CASSVPGADQPQHF.

The chain uses TRBV18 and TRBJ1-4; no reliable D call. Trimming took 5 bases from V and 1 from J, leaving 8 bases between them. In germline, CDR1 is KGHSH, CDR2 LQKENI. The CDR3 consists of 14 residues. CDR3 in amino acids: CASSKEVTNEKLFF. DNA of the CDR3: TGTGCCAGCTCAAAAGAAGTAACTAATGAAAAACTGTTTTTT.

The chain combines TRBV4-1 with TRBJ2-7; 8 nucleotides align to TRBD1. Germline CDR1 MGHRA, CDR2 YSYEKL. The CDR3 consists of 17 residues. V was pared by 2 bases and J by 1 base, with 10 bases of the junction left unmatched. Here the CDR3 reads CASSQLFTGTGSYEQYF. The CDR3 DNA reads as TGCGCCAGCAGCCAACTTTTTACTGGGACAGGATCCTACGAGCAGTACTTC.

As to this clone: One end of the junction does not line up with germline, which may come from a read error. The gene calls are TRBV5-1 and TRBJ2-7; TRBD1 agrees at 12 bases. Per the germline V gene, CDR1 is SGHRS and CDR2 is YFSETQ. The CDR3 sequence is 15 residues long. CDR3 region: CASSWGTGGSSEQYF. The DNA of the CDR3 is TGCGCCAGCAGCTGGGGGACAGGGGGCTCCTCCGAGCAGTACTTC.

The rearrangement uses TRBV7-9 and TRBJ2-1; TRBD2 agrees at 12 bases. CDR3 size: 17 residues. CDR1 is SEHNR, CDR2 FQNEAQ, per germline (reference sequence). V lost 2 bases and J lost 8; bases outside the gene matches: 10. CDR3 residues: CASSLYGASGGVDEQFF. The CDR3 DNA follows: TGTGCCAGCAGCTTATATGGTGCTAGCGGGGGGGTCGATGAGCAGTTCTTC.

The J gene is TRBJ2-7, the V gene TRBV5-6, with TRBD2 matching 7 bases. The CDR3 totals 15 residues. The germline CDR1 and CDR2 sequences are SGHDT and YYEEEE. The V segment lost 0 bases and the J segment 4 bases; nucleotides outside the gene matches: 7. As DNA, the CDR3 is TGTGCCAGCAGCTTGGTAGGGCGGGAGCCTTACGAGCAGTACTTC. Residues: CASSLVGREPYEQYF. Together with reference TRBV5-6 and TRBJ2-7, the CDR3 gives the full variable domain: DAGVTQSPTHLIKTRGQQVTLRCSPKSGHDTVSWYQQALGQGPQFIFQYYEEEERQRGNFPDRFSGHQFPNYSSELNVNALLLGDSALYLCASSLVGREPYEQYFGPGTRLTVT.